These T cell receptor beta chains were read from a single sample in a study of T cells in Graves' hyperthyroidism and ophthalmopathy. From the multiplex PCR reads, TCRdb called clonotypes with MiXCR, one entry per CDR3 protein. The sample carries about 510,000 distinct CDR3 sequences, approximately 14% recorded once. Sequenced sample: blood. These receptors were collected from a woman aged 35 to 49 with Graves' hyperthyroidism. Each CDR3 is given with its conserved first and last residue. The D gene is left open where the match is weak. Not all rows give a size; the values are once, few, many and, for expanded clones, a class.

d_gene	v_gene	j_gene	abundance	CDR3nt	CDR3aa
NA	TRBV7-9	TRBJ2-7	many	TGTGCCAGCAGCTTCAATTCGGGAACCTACGAGCAGTACTTC	CASSFNSGTYEQYF
TRBD1	TRBV7-9	TRBJ1-2	few	TGTGCCAGCAGCCGAACAGGGGACTATGGCTACACCTTC	CASSRTGDYGYTF
TRBD1	TRBV28	TRBJ1-2	many	TGTGCCAGCCGAAAAGTACAGGGGGCAGGCTATGGCTACACCTTC	CASRKVQGAGYGYTF
TRBD1	TRBV9	TRBJ2-3	few	TGTGCCAGCAGCGTAGGTCCGGGACAGACTACAGATACGCAGTATTTT	CASSVGPGQTTDTQYF
NA	TRBV20-1	TRBJ1-5	NA	TGCAGTACGATATCGGGCCGGGGGGACAATCAGCCCCAGCATTTT	CSTISGRGDNQPQHF
TRBD2	TRBV29-1	TRBJ2-7	few	TGCAGCGTTGAAAGAGGGTGGGGGGGTTACGAGCAGTACTTC	CSVERGWGGYEQYF
TRBD1	TRBV5-1	TRBJ2-5	many	TGCGCCAGCAGCTACGGACAGGGTCACCTTCCAGAGACCCAGTACTTC	CASSYGQGHLPETQYF
NA	TRBV27	TRBJ1-1	many	TGTGCCAGCAGCCTAGGGATTAGTGCTGAAGCTTTCTTT	CASSLGISAEAFF
NA	TRBV7-9	TRBJ1-2	many	TGTGCCAGCAGCTTAGCGGGGGGGCAGGGCTATGGCTACACCTTC	CASSLAGGQGYGYTF
NA	TRBV12-3/TRBV12-4	TRBJ2-3	few	TGTGCCAGCAGTTTAAAGGGGGGAGATACGCAGTATTTT	CASSLKGGDTQYF
TRBD1	TRBV20-1	TRBJ1-1	few	TGCAGTGCTAGAGGGACAGGGGCGTACACTGAAGCTTTCTTT	CSARGTGAYTEAFF
TRBD2	TRBV19	TRBJ2-7	few	TGTGCCAGTAGTACGATAGCGGGTAGCTCCTACGAGCAGTACTTC	CASSTIAGSSYEQYF
TRBD1	TRBV9	TRBJ2-2	few	TGTGCCAGCAGCTTTTTACAGGGGGCGCGGACCGGGGAGCTGTTTTTT	CASSFLQGARTGELFF
NA	TRBV28	TRBJ2-5	many	TGTGCCAGCAGTTTATTGGGGGGGCGTCGAGAGACCCAGTACTTC	CASSLLGGRRETQYF
NA	TRBV12-3/TRBV12-4	TRBJ1-2	few	TGTGCCAGCAGTCCCTATGACAGTCACTATGGCTACACCTTC	CASSPYDSHYGYTF
NA	TRBV10-3	TRBJ2-2	NA	TGTGCCACTTGGGAGATGGGCACCGGGGAGCTGTTTTTT	CATWEMGTGELFF
NA	TRBV13	TRBJ2-1	many	TGTGCCAGCACGCGAGGACTAAGTTACAATGAGCAGTTCTTC	CASTRGLSYNEQFF
TRBD1	TRBV28	TRBJ1-1	many	TGTGCCAGCAGAAGCACAGGGGGAGAAGCTTTCTTT	CASRSTGGEAFF
NA	TRBV11-3	TRBJ1-4	NA	TGTGCCAGCAGCTTCCATCGGCAGCTTAATGAAAAACTGTTTTTT	CASSFHRQLNEKLFF
NA	TRBV5-1	TRBJ1-1	many	TGCGCCAGCCAGGGCCATAACACTGAAGCTTTCTTT	CASQGHNTEAFF
NA	TRBV12-3/TRBV12-4	TRBJ1-5	NA	TGTGCCAGCAGTTTAGTGGGGCAGAATAGCAATCAGCCCCAGCATTTT	CASSLVGQNSNQPQHF
NA	TRBV11-2	TRBJ2-7	many	TGTGCCAGCAGCGCGCACCCGGGACTTAACTACGAGCAGTACTTC	CASSAHPGLNYEQYF
TRBD1	TRBV28	TRBJ1-6	NA	TGTGCCAGCAGTCCCCAGGACAGGCCGGGTACTTCACCCCTCCACTTT	CASSPQDRPGTSPLHF
TRBD2	TRBV11-2	TRBJ2-4	many	TGTGCCAGCAGCTTTCAGGACAGGCTAGCGGGAGGGGATAGCAAAAACATTCAGTACTTC	CASSFQDRLAGGDSKNIQYF
NA	TRBV3-1	TRBJ2-3	many	TGTGCCAGCAGCCAAGGAGGTCTACTCACAGATACGCAGTATTTT	CASSQGGLLTDTQYF
TRBD1	TRBV28	TRBJ1-2	many	TGTGCCAGCAGTTATGGCAGGGGGCTTTACTATGGCTACACCTTC	CASSYGRGLYYGYTF
TRBD1	TRBV20-1	TRBJ2-3	many	TGCAGTGCTGCAACAGGGGGCGGCACAGATACGCAGTATTTT	CSAATGGGTDTQYF
TRBD2	TRBV7-9	TRBJ2-7	NA	TGTGCCAGCAGCATCTCTAGCGGGAGGGCCAGAACGTTCGAGCAGTACTTC	CASSISSGRARTFEQYF
TRBD1	TRBV18	TRBJ1-6	few	TGTGCCAGCTCACCCTCAGGGGGTGGTTGGAATTCACCCCTCCACTTT	CASSPSGGGWNSPLHF
NA	TRBV2	TRBJ2-1	many	TGTGCCAGCAGGGGGGTAGGGGGAGAGCACTACAATGAGCAGTTCTTC	CASRGVGGEHYNEQFF
TRBD2	TRBV5-1	TRBJ2-7	many	TGCGCCAGCAGCTTGGCGGGACTAGCGGGAGCGCAGGAGCAGTACTTC	CASSLAGLAGAQEQYF
TRBD1	TRBV4-2	TRBJ2-1	many	TGTGCCAGCAGCCAAGTTGGGACAGGGGGTAATGAGCAGTTCTTC	CASSQVGTGGNEQFF
TRBD2	TRBV7-6	TRBJ2-7	many	TGTGCCAGCAGCTTAGCGCTATCTAGCGGAAATTCCTACGAGCAGTACTTC	CASSLALSSGNSYEQYF
TRBD1	TRBV5-1	TRBJ1-2	few	TGCGCCAACAGCTTGATCCCAGGGGGGGACTATGGCTACACCTTC	CANSLIPGGDYGYTF
NA	TRBV18	TRBJ1-5	many	TGTGCCAGCTCACCAAACCAGGGTGGCGTTCAGCCCCAGCATTTT	CASSPNQGGVQPQHF
NA	TRBV20-1	TRBJ1-4	few	TGCAGTGCTAGAGATCAAGCAACTAATGAAAAACTGTTTTTT	CSARDQATNEKLFF
TRBD1	TRBV2	TRBJ1-2	many	TGTGCCAGCAGCCGGGACAGGGGGCGAGATGGCTACACCTTC	CASSRDRGRDGYTF
NA	TRBV4-1	TRBJ2-7	NA	TGCGCCAGCAGCCTTAACCGGGACACCTCCTACGAGCAGTACTTC	CASSLNRDTSYEQYF
TRBD2	TRBV5-1	TRBJ2-1	NA	TGCGCCAGCAGCATAGGACTAGCGGGAGTCCAGAATGAGCAGCTCTTC	CASSIGLAGVQNEQLF
NA	TRBV30	TRBJ2-3	many	TGTGCCTGGAGTGTACAGGAGTCGATCACAGATACGCAGTATTTT	CAWSVQESITDTQYF
TRBD2	TRBV6-1	TRBJ2-2	NA	TGTGCCAGCAGTGGGGGACTAGCGGGAGCCGGGGAGCTGTTTTTT	CASSGGLAGAGELFF
NA	TRBV3-1	TRBJ2-1	many	TGTGCCAGCAGCCAAGCTCAGGGGTCATTGGGAGAGCAGTTCTTC	CASSQAQGSLGEQFF
NA	TRBV28	TRBJ1-1	NA	TGTGCCAGCAGTTTAACCTCGGATGGCGCTTTCTTT	CASSLTSDGAFF
NA	TRBV7-2	TRBJ2-6	few	TGTGCCAGCAGCTTAGAGAGTTCAGACTACTCTGGGGCCAACGTCCTGACTTTC	CASSLESSDYSGANVLTF
NA	TRBV20-1	TRBJ2-1	few	TGCAGTGCTAGAGAGGGGGGGGGGCCCCTTGAGCAGTTCTTC	CSAREGGGPLEQFF
TRBD2	TRBV14	TRBJ2-1	few	TGTGCCAGCAGCCAACGGGCTAGCGGGATTTCGATTGGTTGGCAGTTCTTC	CASSQRASGISIGWQFF
NA	TRBV11-2	TRBJ2-1	many	TGTGCCAGCAGCTATCCGGGGGAAGAGCACAATGAGCAGTTCTTC	CASSYPGEEHNEQFF
NA	TRBV11-2	TRBJ2-3	many	TGTGCCAGCAGTTTAACCCTTGGGATTACCACAGATACGCAGTATTTT	CASSLTLGITTDTQYF
NA	TRBV5-1	TRBJ2-7	NA	TGCGCCACCAGCTTGGTGGACAGCTCCTACGAGCAGTACTTC	CATSLVDSSYEQYF
NA	TRBV2	TRBJ1-5	NA	TGTGCCAGCAGGAGGGACATCTCCAATCAGCCCCAGCATTTT	CASRRDISNQPQHF
NA	TRBV11-2	TRBJ2-7	few	TGTGCCAGCAGCTATCGGGGCGAGCAGTACTTC	CASSYRGEQYF
NA	TRBV19	TRBJ2-3	NA	TGTGCCAGTAGCCCTTCCGGGACCTTCGGAGATACGCAGTATTTT	CASSPSGTFGDTQYF
TRBD2	TRBV20-1	TRBJ2-3	many	TGCAGTGCTCTTCGGGGGGAAAACACAGATACGCAGTATTTT	CSALRGENTDTQYF
NA	TRBV14	TRBJ2-3	few	TGTGCCAGCAGCCAAGATCCGGGACTGTTCACTAGCACAGATACGCAGTATTTT	CASSQDPGLFTSTDTQYF
TRBD2	TRBV28	TRBJ2-7	many	TGTGCCAGCAGTCCCGGGACTAGCGGGGCCTACGAGCAGTACTTC	CASSPGTSGAYEQYF